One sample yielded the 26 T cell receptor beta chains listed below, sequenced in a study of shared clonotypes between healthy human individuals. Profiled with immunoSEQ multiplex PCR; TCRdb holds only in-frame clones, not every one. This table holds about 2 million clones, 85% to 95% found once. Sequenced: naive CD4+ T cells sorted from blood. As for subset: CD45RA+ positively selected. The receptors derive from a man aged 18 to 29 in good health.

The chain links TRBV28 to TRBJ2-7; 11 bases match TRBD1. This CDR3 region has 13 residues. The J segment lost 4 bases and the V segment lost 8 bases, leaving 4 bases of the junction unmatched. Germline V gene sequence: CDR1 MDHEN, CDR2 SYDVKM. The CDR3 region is CASYRDRGYEQYF. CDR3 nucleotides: TGTGCCAGCTACCGGGACAGGGGGTACGAGCAGTACTTC. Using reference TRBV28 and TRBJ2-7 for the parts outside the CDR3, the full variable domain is DVKVTQSSRYLVKRTGEKVFLECVQDMDHENMFWYRQDPGLGLRLIYFSYDVKMKEKGDIPEGYSVSREKKERFSLILESASTNQTSMYLCASYRDRGYEQYFGPGTRLTVT.

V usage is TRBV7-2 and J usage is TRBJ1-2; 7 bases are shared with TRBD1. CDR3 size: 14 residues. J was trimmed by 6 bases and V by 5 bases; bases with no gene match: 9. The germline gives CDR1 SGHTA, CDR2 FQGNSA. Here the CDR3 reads CASSAQQGSDGYTF. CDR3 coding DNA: TGTGCCAGCAGCGCTCAACAGGGGTCAGATGGCTACACCTTC. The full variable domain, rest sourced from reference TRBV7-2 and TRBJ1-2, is GAGVSQSPSNKVTEKGKDVELRCDPISGHTALYWYRQSLGQGLEFLIYFQGNSAPDKSGLPSDRFSAERTGGSVSTLTIQRTQQEDSAVYLCASSAQQGSDGYTFGSGTRLTVV.

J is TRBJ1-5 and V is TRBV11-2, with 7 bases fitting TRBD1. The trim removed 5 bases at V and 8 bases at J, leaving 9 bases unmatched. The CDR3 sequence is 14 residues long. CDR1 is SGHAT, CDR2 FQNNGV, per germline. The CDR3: CASSDGQAIKPQHF. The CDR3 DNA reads TGTGCCAGCAGCGATGGACAGGCGATTAAGCCCCAGCATTTT.

The CDR3 DNA is TGTGCCAGCAGCCCCGGGGCTCTGGACGAGCAGTACTTC. Translation gives CASSPGALDEQYF. The chain recombines TRBV7-9 with TRBJ2-7; D possibly matches TRBD1 or TRBD2 (5 bases each). The CDR3 covers 13 residues. V dropped 5 bases and J dropped 5 bases, with 13 bases sitting between them. Germline-derived CDR1 and CDR2 are SEHNR and FQNEAQ (reference sequence).

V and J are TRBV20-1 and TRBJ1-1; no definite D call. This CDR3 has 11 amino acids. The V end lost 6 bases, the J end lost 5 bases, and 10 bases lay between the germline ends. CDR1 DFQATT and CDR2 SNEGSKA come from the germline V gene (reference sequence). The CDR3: CSAEVGTEAFF. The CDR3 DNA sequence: TGCAGTGCCGAGGTAGGGACTGAAGCTTTCTTT.

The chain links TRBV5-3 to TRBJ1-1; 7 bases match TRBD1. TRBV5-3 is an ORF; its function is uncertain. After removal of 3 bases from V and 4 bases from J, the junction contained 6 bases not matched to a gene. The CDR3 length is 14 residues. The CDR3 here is CARSWAQGVTEAFF. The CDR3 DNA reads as TGTGCCAGAAGCTGGGCGCAGGGGGTCACTGAAGCTTTCTTT.

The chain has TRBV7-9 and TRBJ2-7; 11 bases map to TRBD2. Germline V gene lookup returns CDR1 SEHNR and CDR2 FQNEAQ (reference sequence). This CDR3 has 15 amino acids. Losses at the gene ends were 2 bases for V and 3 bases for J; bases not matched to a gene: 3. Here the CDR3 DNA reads TGTGCCAGCAGCTTAAGTCTAGCGGGAGGCTACGAGCAGTACTTC. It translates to CASSLSLAGGYEQYF.

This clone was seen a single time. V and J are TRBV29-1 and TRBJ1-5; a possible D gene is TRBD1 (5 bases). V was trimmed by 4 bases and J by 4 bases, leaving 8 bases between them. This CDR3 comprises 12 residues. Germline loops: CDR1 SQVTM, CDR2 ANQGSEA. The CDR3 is CSVGPGNQPQHF. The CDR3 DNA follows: TGCAGCGTTGGCCCAGGGAATCAGCCCCAGCATTTT.

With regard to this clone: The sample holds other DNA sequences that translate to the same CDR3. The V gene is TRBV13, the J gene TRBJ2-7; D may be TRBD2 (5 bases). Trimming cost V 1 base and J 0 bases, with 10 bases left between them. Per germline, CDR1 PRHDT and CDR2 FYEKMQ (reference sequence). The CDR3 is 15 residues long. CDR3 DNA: TGTGCCAGCAGCTTAGCCTCGGGATCCTCCTACGAGCAGTACTTC. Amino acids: CASSLASGSSYEQYF.

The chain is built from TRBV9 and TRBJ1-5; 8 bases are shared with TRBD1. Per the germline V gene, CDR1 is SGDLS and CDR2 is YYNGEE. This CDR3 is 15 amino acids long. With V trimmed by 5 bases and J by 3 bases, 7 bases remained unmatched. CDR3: CASRVTGGSNQPQHF. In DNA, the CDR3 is TGTGCCAGCAGGGTTACAGGGGGTTCCAATCAGCCCCAGCATTTT. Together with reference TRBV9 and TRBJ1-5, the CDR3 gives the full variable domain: DSGVTQTPKHLITATGQRVTLRCSPRSGDLSVYWYQQSLDQGLQFLIQYYNGEERAKGNILERFSAQQFPDLHSELNLSSLELGDSALYFCASRVTGGSNQPQHFGDGTRLSIL.

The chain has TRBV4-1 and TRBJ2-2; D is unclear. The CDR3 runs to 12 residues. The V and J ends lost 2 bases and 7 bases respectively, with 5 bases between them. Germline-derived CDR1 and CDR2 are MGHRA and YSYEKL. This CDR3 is CASSQRNGELFF. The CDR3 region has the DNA TGCGCCAGCAGCCAAAGGAACGGGGAGCTGTTTTTT.

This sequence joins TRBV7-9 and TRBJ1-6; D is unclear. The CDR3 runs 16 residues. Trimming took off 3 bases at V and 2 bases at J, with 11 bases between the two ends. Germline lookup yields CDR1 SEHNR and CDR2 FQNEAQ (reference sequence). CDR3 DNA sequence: TGTGCCAGCAGCTTTCCCACGGGAACCTATAATTCACCCCTCCACTTT. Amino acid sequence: CASSFPTGTYNSPLHF.

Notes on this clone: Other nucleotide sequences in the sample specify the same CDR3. The CDR3 DNA reads TGTGCCAGCAGTTCAGCGGGGGGCTCCTACAATGAGCAGTTCTTC. Translating gives CASSSAGGSYNEQFF. The chain carries TRBV28 and TRBJ2-1; 9 bases line up with TRBD2. Trimming took 4 bases from V and 0 from J; bases not matched to a gene: 1. CDR3 length equals 15 residues. The germline CDR1 and CDR2 sequences are MDHEN and SYDVKM.

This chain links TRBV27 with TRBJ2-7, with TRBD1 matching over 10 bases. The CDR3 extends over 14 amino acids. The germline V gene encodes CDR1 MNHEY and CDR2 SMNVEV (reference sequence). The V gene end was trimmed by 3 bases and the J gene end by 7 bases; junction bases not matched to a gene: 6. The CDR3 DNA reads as TGTGCCAGCAGTTTCGGGACAGGGGCGGGGGAGCAGTACTTC. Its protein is CASSFGTGAGEQYF.

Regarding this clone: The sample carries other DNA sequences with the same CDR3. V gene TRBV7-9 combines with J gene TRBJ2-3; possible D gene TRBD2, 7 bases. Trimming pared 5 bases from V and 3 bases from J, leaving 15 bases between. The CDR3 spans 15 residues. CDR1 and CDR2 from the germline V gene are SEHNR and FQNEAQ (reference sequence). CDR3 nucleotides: TGTGCCAGCAGCCTAGGGGGACTAACAACAGATACGCAGTATTTT. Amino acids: CASSLGGLTTDTQYF.

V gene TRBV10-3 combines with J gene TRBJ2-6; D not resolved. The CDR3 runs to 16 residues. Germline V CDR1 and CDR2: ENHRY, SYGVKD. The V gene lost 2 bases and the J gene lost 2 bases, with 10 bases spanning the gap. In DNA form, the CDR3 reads TGTGCCATCAGTGAGATCCCATCAACTGGGGCCAACGTCCTGACTTTC. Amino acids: CAISEIPSTGANVLTF.

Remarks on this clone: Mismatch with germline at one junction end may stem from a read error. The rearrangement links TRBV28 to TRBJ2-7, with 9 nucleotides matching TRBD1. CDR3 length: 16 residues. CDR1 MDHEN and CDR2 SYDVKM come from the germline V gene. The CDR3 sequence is CTSSLAGQGNYYEQYF. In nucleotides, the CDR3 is TGTACCAGCAGTTTAGCCGGACAGGGGAATTATTACGAGCAGTACTTC.

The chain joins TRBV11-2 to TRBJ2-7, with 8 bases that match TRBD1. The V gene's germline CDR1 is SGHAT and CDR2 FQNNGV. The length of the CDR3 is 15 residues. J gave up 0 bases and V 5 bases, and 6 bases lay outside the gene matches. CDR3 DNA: TGTGCCAGCAGCCCCTGGACAGGGAGCTCCTACGAGCAGTACTTC. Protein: CASSPWTGSSYEQYF.

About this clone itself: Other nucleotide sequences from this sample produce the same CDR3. This chain's CDR3 is CASSSSTDTQYF. In DNA form, the CDR3 reads TGTGCCAGCAGCTCTAGCACAGATACGCAGTATTTT. The chain joins TRBV6-1 to TRBJ2-3; D not certain. Germline CDR1 MNHNS, CDR2 SASEGT. Trimming shortened V by 6 bases and J by 0 bases, and 4 bases separated the two germline ends. The CDR3 length is 12 residues.

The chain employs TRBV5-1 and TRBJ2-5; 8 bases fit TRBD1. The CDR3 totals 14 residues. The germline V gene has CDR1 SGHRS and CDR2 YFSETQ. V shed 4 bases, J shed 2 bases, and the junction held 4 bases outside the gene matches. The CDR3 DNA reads TGCGCCAGCAGCACGGGGGACAGGCAAGAGACCCAGTACTTC. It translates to CASSTGDRQETQYF.

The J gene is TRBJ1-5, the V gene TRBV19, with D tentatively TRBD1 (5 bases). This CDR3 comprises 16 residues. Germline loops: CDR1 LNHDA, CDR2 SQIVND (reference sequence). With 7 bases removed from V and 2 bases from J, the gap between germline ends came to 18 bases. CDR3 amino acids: CASTRRGDWGNQPQHF. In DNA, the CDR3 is TGTGCCAGTACTCGTCGGGGGGATTGGGGCAATCAGCCCCAGCATTTT. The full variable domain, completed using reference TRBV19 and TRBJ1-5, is DGGITQSPKYLFRKEGQNVTLSCEQNLNHDAMYWYRQDPGQGLRLIYYSQIVNDFQKGDIAEGYSVSREKKESFPLTVTSAQKNPTAFYLCASTRRGDWGNQPQHFGDGTRLSIL.

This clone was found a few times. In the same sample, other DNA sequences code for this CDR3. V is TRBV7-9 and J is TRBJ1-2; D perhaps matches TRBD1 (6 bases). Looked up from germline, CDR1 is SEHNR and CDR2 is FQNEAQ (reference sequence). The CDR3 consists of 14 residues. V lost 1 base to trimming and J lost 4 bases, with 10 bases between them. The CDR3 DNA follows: TGTGCCAGCAGCTTAGACAGGGCAGCCTATGGCTACACCTTC. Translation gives CASSLDRAAYGYTF.

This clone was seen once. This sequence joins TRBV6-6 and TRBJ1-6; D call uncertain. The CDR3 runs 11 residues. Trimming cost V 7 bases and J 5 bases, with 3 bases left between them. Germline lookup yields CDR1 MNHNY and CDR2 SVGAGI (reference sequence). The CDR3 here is CASTHNSPLHF. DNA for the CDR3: TGTGCCAGCACCCATAATTCACCCCTCCACTTT.

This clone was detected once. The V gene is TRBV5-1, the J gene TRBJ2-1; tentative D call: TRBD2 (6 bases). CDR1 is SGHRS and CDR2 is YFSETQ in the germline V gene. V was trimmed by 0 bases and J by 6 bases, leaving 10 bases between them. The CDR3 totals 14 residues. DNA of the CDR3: TGCGCCAGCAGCTTGGCCCAAGCGGGCAATGAGCAGTTCTTC. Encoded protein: CASSLAQAGNEQFF.

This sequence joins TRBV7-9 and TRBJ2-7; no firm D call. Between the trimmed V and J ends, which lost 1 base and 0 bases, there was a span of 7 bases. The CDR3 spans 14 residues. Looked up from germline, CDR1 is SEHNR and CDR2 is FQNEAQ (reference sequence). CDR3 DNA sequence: TGTGCCAGCAGCTTAGGGACGGACTCCTACGAGCAGTACTTC. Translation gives CASSLGTDSYEQYF.

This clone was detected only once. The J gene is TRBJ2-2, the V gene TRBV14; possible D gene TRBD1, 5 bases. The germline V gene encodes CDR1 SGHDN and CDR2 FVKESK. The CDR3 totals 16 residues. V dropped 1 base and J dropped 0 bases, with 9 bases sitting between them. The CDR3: CASSQGTPSNTGELFF. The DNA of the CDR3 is TGTGCCAGCAGCCAAGGGACACCTTCGAACACCGGGGAGCTGTTTTTT.